The clone carrying this T cell receptor beta chain was observed many times. Its target is unknown. This sample was included in a study of human T cells and chemical hapten exposure. Study context: Yields of TCR per sample differed, chiefly owing to small differences in pooled library volume.

It was unfractionated whole blood from which total RNA was extracted. The library gave individual cDNA molecules unique molecular identifiers. Source study methods: A typical sample had 100,000 or so TCRs, with about 23,224 to 690,600 overall. TCRdb called the 5' RACE reads again in MiXCR, with one record for every CDR3 protein. The V and J calls were determined by TCRdb, not by the authors. This sample carries 120,000 to 150,000 distinct CDR3 sequences, around 4.1% of them seen once, and the ten largest clones take roughly 1.4%. V dropped 1 base and J dropped 7 bases, with 14 bases sitting between them. The CDR3 is 14 residues long. Germline CDR1 is DFQATT and CDR2 is SNEGSKA (reference sequence). Regarding the study as a whole: The study found that DPC sensitization did not change TCRs above 1 in 1000 frequency.

The V gene is TRBV20-1, the J gene TRBJ1-5; D gene unclear. This TCR derives from a female donor in good health. CDR3 region: CSARGSGLGQPQHF. CDR3 bases: TGCAGTGCTAGAGGGTCGGGGTTAGGACAGCCCCAGCATTTT.